This passage covers 6 T cell receptor beta chains from one sample sequenced in a study of Tregs in tolerant kidney transplant recipients. TCRdb's copy holds only in-frame clones and misses some; the assay was immunoSEQ multiplex PCR. The sample shows hundreds of thousands of clones, around 81% of them seen only once. The sample taken for sequencing was CD4+ T cells from blood. The receptor source for this set is a human donor in good health.

The table lists this clone with a few counts. This chain joins TRBV5-1 and TRBJ2-7; the D is unclear. The germline V gene has CDR1 SGHRS and CDR2 YFSETQ. The CDR3 totals 13 residues. Deletions cut 5 bases from V and 1 base from J, with 10 bases between. The CDR3 is CASSSDGSYEQYF. The CDR3 DNA reads as TGCGCCAGCAGTTCGGACGGTTCCTACGAGCAGTACTTC.

The CDR3 sequence: CASSGRQGTSGELFF. For the CDR3, the DNA is TGCGCCAGCAGCGGAAGACAGGGAACGTCCGGGGAGCTGTTTTTT. The J gene is TRBJ2-2, the V gene TRBV5-1; 7 positions match TRBD1. CDR3 length: 15 residues. V lost 4 bases and J lost 6; bases outside the gene matches: 9. Looked up from germline, CDR1 is SGHRS and CDR2 is YFSETQ.

The V gene is TRBV19, the J gene TRBJ2-2; 7 bases line up with TRBD1. Germline V gives CDR1 LNHDA, CDR2 SQIVND (reference sequence). This CDR3 is built from 14 residues. V dropped 9 bases and J dropped 3; count of bases not matched to a gene: 7. This chain's CDR3 is CASDRVGDTGELFF. The CDR3 DNA sequence: TGTGCCAGCGACAGGGTCGGGGACACCGGGGAGCTGTTTTTT.

This clone came up once. This chain links TRBV30 with TRBJ1-5; D unresolved. V lost 3 bases to trimming and J lost 9 bases, with 18 bases between them. The CDR3 runs 14 residues. Germline V gene lookup returns CDR1 GTSNPN and CDR2 SVGIG (reference sequence). The CDR3 loop reads CAWREGTAGLPQHF. The DNA of the CDR3 is TGTGCCTGGAGGGAGGGAACAGCGGGCCTGCCCCAGCATTTT.

This chain links TRBV27 with TRBJ2-7; D is perhaps TRBD1 (5 bases). The ends were cut back, 6 bases at V and 0 bases at J, with 9 bases in the middle. The CDR3 has 13 amino acids. Germline V gene lookup returns CDR1 MNHEY and CDR2 SMNVEV (reference sequence). The CDR3 nucleotides read TGTGCCAGCAGGGGCAGGGACTCCTACGAGCAGTACTTC. Its protein is CASRGRDSYEQYF.

The CDR3 here is CASSPDRSPNQPQHF. The CDR3 nucleotides are TGTGCCAGCAGTCCCGACAGGTCTCCCAATCAGCCCCAGCATTTT. This chain connects TRBV6-5 to TRBJ1-5; D is perhaps TRBD1 (6 bases). The V gene lost 5 bases and the J gene lost 3 bases, with 14 bases spanning the gap. This CDR3 is 15 amino acids long. Germline V CDR1 and CDR2: MNHEY, SVGAGI.